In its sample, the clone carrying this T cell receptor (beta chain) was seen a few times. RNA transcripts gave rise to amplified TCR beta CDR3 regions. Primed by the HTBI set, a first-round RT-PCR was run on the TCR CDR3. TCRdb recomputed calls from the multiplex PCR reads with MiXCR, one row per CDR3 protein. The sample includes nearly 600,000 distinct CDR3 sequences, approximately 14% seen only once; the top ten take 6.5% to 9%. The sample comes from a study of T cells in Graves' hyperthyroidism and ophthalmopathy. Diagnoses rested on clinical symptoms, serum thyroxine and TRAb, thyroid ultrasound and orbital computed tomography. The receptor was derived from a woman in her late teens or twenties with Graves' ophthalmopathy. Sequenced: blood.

As DNA, the CDR3 is TGTGCCAGCAGCAAAAATGGGGGGCCGGTGGACAATGAGCAGTTCTTC. It codes for CASSKNGGPVDNEQFF. This sequence joins TRBV12-3 or TRBV12-4 and TRBJ2-1, with D perhaps assigned TRBD1 or TRBD2 (6 bases each). V lost 6 bases to trimming and J lost 5 bases, with 20 bases between them. This CDR3 spans 16 amino acids.